Each of the 32 T cell receptor beta chains below was sequenced from the same sample in a study of blood T cell repertoires in COVID-19 (TCRdb year 2020). The library was obtained by the immunoSEQ multiplex PCR assay. What TCRdb holds here is the immuneACCESS table cut down to in-frame rearrangements. Part of the clones is not present; checked against another copy, under half of the missing clones reflect an unresolved V gene, and the others are unexplained. The sample table shows approximately 260,000 clones, and roughly 84% are seen once. 5% to 8% of the sample is in the top ten clones. The sequenced sample was PBMCs or T cells enriched from blood (not recorded which). The receptors were sampled from a woman aged 45-65 years who had been exposed to COVID-19.

This sequence joins TRBV2 and TRBJ1-4; no definite D call. The germline V gene has CDR1 SNHLY and CDR2 FYNNEI. This CDR3 region has 13 residues. Trimming stripped 9 bases from V and 6 bases from J, with 14 bases between. CDR3 sequence reads: CARGGVRDEKLFF. CDR3 bases: TGTGCCAGAGGAGGAGTTCGGGATGAAAAACTGTTTTTT.

The CDR3 sequence is CASSRTSGGAEETQYF. In DNA, the CDR3 is TGTGCCAGCAGCCGTACTAGCGGGGGGGCCGAGGAGACCCAGTACTTC. This chain connects TRBV11-3 to TRBJ2-5; TRBD2 matches 13 bases. The germline V gene encodes CDR1 SGHNT and CDR2 YENEEA. This CDR3 spans 16 amino acids. J was trimmed by 5 bases and V by 5 bases; bases with no gene match: 8.

The V call is TRBV13, the J call TRBJ2-1; 9 bases align to TRBD2. Germline V gene data show CDR1 as PRHDT and CDR2 as FYEKMQ (reference sequence). Losses at the gene ends were 4 bases for V and 6 bases for J; bases not matched to a gene: 10. CDR3 length: 16 residues. CDR3 protein: CASSSRDSGGFNEQFF. In DNA form, the CDR3 reads TGTGCCAGCAGCTCCCGGGATAGCGGGGGCTTCAATGAGCAGTTCTTC.

The V and J genes are TRBV2 and TRBJ2-2, with TRBD2 matching over 8 bases. The junction had 2 bases not matched to a gene; V was cut back by 6 bases and J by 5 bases. The CDR3 has 13 amino acids. The V gene's germline CDR1 is SNHLY and CDR2 FYNNEI. In DNA form, the CDR3 reads TGTGCCAGCAGGGGGACTAGAACCGGGGAGCTGTTTTTT. Translating it yields CASRGTRTGELFF. Complete variable domain (other parts from reference TRBV2 and TRBJ2-2): EPEVTQTPSHQVTQMGQEVILRCVPISNHLYFYWYRQILGQKVEFLVSFYNNEISEKSEIFDDQFSVERPDGSNFTLKIRSTKLEDSAMYFCASRGTRTGELFFGEGSRLTVL.

This clone has just a few counts. The chain uses TRBV14 and TRBJ1-2; 8 nucleotides line up with TRBD1. Germline loops: CDR1 SGHDN, CDR2 FVKESK. After removal of 2 bases from V and 7 bases from J, the junction contained 9 bases not matched to a gene. The CDR3 runs 15 residues. CDR3 bases: TGTGCCAGCAGCCAAACAGGGGGAGGCAATGCTGGCTACACCTTC. It encodes CASSQTGGGNAGYTF.

Concerning this clone itself: Different DNA sequences within this sample yield the same CDR3. The V gene is TRBV12-3 or TRBV12-4, the J gene TRBJ2-1; D gene uncertain. CDR3 length: 13 residues. V gave up 2 bases and J gave up 5 bases, with 7 bases separating them. The CDR3 region has the DNA TGTGCCAGCAGTTTAAGAGGTGACAATGAGCAGTTCTTC. Translating it yields CASSLRGDNEQFF.

V gene TRBV15 combines with J gene TRBJ1-1; TRBD1 matches at 7 bases. CDR3 length equals 14 residues. Germline CDR1 and CDR2: LNHNV and YYDKDF (reference sequence). V shed 5 bases, J shed 6 bases, and the junction held 9 bases outside the gene matches. DNA of the CDR3: TGTGCCACCAGCGTAGACAGGGTAGAGGCTGAAGCTTTCTTT. Its protein product is CATSVDRVEAEAFF.

The chain combines TRBV4-1 with TRBJ2-5, with 8 bases lining up with TRBD1. The CDR3 extends over 14 amino acids. Germline loops: CDR1 MGHRA, CDR2 YSYEKL. J lost 6 bases, V lost 2 bases, and 5 bases had no gene match. Written as DNA, the CDR3 is TGCGCCAGCAGCCAATACGGACAGGGACAGACCCAGTACTTC. It specifies CASSQYGQGQTQYF.

This rearrangement joins TRBV19 to TRBJ1-2, with 7 positions matching TRBD1. V lost 0 bases to trimming and J lost 5 bases; unmatched junction nucleotides: 6. Germline assignment: CDR1 LNHDA and CDR2 SQIVND (reference sequence). CDR3 length: 15 amino acids. This chain's CDR3 is CASSIDMGTVYGYTF. The CDR3 coding sequence is TGTGCCAGTAGTATAGACATGGGGACAGTATATGGCTACACCTTC. The full variable domain, rest sourced from reference TRBV19 and TRBJ1-2, is DGGITQSPKYLFRKEGQNVTLSCEQNLNHDAMYWYRQDPGQGLRLIYYSQIVNDFQKGDIAEGYSVSREKKESFPLTVTSAQKNPTAFYLCASSIDMGTVYGYTFGSGTRLTVV.

The chain couples TRBV5-1 to TRBJ2-3, with TRBD2 matching 10 bases. The CDR3 has 16 residues. The junction had 10 bases not matched to a gene; V was cut back by 3 bases and J by 6 bases. CDR1 is SGHRS and CDR2 is YFSETQ in the germline V gene. CDR3 nucleotide sequence: TGCGCCAGCAGCTCCGTAGCGGGGGGCGGTACTGATACGCAGTATTTT. Its translation is CASSSVAGGGTDTQYF.

The chain is built from TRBV10-2 and TRBJ2-7; D unresolved. The CDR3 has 13 amino acids. The ends were cut back, 6 bases at V and 0 bases at J, with 9 bases in the middle. Germline loops: CDR1 WSHSY, CDR2 SAAADI. This CDR3 is CASSPYSSYEQYF. CDR3 nucleotides: TGCGCCAGCAGCCCCTATAGCTCCTACGAGCAGTACTTC.

This clone was observed a handful of times. The gene calls are TRBV11-3 and TRBJ2-1, with D unresolved. V dropped 1 base and J dropped 4 bases, with 14 bases sitting between them. Germline CDR1 is SGHNT and CDR2 is YENEEA. This CDR3 contains 16 residues. CDR3 DNA sequence: TGTGCCAGCAGCTTAGGCGAACCCTCTATTTACAATGAGCAGTTCTTC. This translates into CASSLGEPSIYNEQFF. Full variable domain (outside the CDR3, taken from reference TRBV11-3 and TRBJ2-1): EAGVVQSPRYKIIEKKQPVAFWCNPISGHNTLYWYLQNLGQGPELLIRYENEEAVDDSQLPKDRFSAERLKGVDSTLKIQPAELGDSAVYLCASSLGEPSIYNEQFFGPGTRLTVL.

The chain uses TRBV18 and TRBJ2-1, with 8 bases lining up with TRBD2. CDR1 is KGHSH, CDR2 LQKENI, per germline. The CDR3 length is 15 residues. J lost 4 bases, V lost 0 bases, and 2 bases had no gene match. In DNA form, the CDR3 reads TGTGCCAGCTCACCACCTAGCGGGACTTACAATGAGCAGTTCTTC. Protein product: CASSPPSGTYNEQFF.

The chain combines TRBV7-2 with TRBJ2-1, with D perhaps TRBD1 (6 bases). V shed 2 bases and J shed 2 bases, with 10 bases lying between them. From germline, CDR1 is SGHTA and CDR2 FQGNSA. This CDR3 comprises 15 residues. This chain's CDR3 is CASSLLTGTYNEQFF. CDR3 DNA: TGTGCCAGCAGCTTACTGACAGGAACCTACAATGAGCAGTTCTTC.

This rearrangement joins TRBV7-3 to TRBJ1-1; TRBD1 might be the D (5 bases). This CDR3 has 16 amino acids. Per the germline V gene, CDR1 is SGHTA and CDR2 is FQGTGA. Trimming cost V 5 bases and J 1 base, with 17 bases left between them. The CDR3 nucleotides read TGTGCCAGCAGCCCCGACAGTACGTCTAGGAACACTGAAGCTTTCTTT. It yields the protein CASSPDSTSRNTEAFF.

The genes are TRBV19 and TRBJ2-2, with 7 bases identical to TRBD1. The CDR3 extends over 14 amino acids. V shed 6 bases, J shed 0 bases, and the junction held 1 base outside the gene matches. Germline V gene sequence: CDR1 LNHDA, CDR2 SQIVND (reference sequence). The CDR3 sequence is CASSGQANTGELFF. DNA for the CDR3: TGTGCCAGTAGCGGACAGGCGAACACCGGGGAGCTGTTTTTT.

The DNA for the CDR3 is TGTGCCAGCAGTTCCGGGACAGCACGTGAGCAGTTCTTC. This encodes CASSSGTAREQFF. The chain links TRBV7-2 to TRBJ2-1; 7 bases agree with TRBD1. The V segment lost 6 bases and the J segment 9 bases; nucleotides outside the gene matches: 8. This CDR3 is built from 13 residues. Germline V gene lookup returns CDR1 SGHTA and CDR2 FQGNSA.

V usage is TRBV7-9 and J usage is TRBJ1-1; TRBD1 might be the D (5 bases). V lost 3 bases, J lost 4 bases, and 9 bases lay in between. CDR3 size: 13 residues. Germline loops: CDR1 SEHNR, CDR2 FQNEAQ (reference sequence). CDR3 DNA sequence: TGTGCCAGCAGCTTTGGCGGGGGCACTGAAGCTTTCTTT. Amino acid sequence: CASSFGGGTEAFF.

This clone was recorded only once. The chain is built from TRBV2 and TRBJ1-1, with D possibly being TRBD1 (5 bases). CDR3 length: 15 residues. Looked up from germline, CDR1 is SNHLY and CDR2 is FYNNEI. The germline V and J ends were trimmed by 1 base and 4 bases, with 13 bases remaining between them. The DNA of the CDR3 is TGTGCCAGCAGTGAAGTGGAAGCCCAGGGCACTGAAGCTTTCTTT. Translated, it gives CASSEVEAQGTEAFF.

This chain joins TRBV5-1 and TRBJ1-5, with TRBD1 matching 8 bases. The CDR3 sequence is 17 residues long. Germline V CDR1 and CDR2: SGHRS, YFSETQ. Trimming took 4 bases from V and 2 from J; bases not matched to a gene: 11. Here the CDR3 DNA reads TGCGCCAGCAGCCTCCCGCCAGGGGGCGAGGGCAATCAGCCCCAGCATTTT. Translation: CASSLPPGGEGNQPQHF.

The chain has TRBV4-3 and TRBJ1-2, with TRBD1 matching 7 bases. The germline gives CDR1 LGHNA, CDR2 YSLEER. The CDR3 has 13 residues. J was trimmed by 2 bases and V by 4 bases; bases with no gene match: 1. As DNA, the CDR3 is TGCGCCAGCAGCCCCAGGGGGAACTATGGCTACACCTTC. It yields the protein CASSPRGNYGYTF.

The V and J genes are TRBV3-1 (or the pseudogene TRBV3-2) and TRBJ1-4; no clear D gene. The length of the CDR3 is 12 residues. Germline lookup yields CDR1 LGHDT and CDR2 YNNKEL (reference sequence). V shed 3 bases and J shed 8 bases, with 7 bases lying between them. DNA for the CDR3: TGTGCCAGCAGCCAGCGGGAAGAAAAACTGTTTTTT. Translating it yields CASSQREEKLFF.

The count of this clone is one. The chain combines TRBV27 with TRBJ1-6, with no clear D. The V and J ends lost 5 bases and 4 bases respectively, with 12 bases between them. Germline-derived CDR1 and CDR2 are MNHEY and SMNVEV (reference sequence). The CDR3 has 15 residues. The CDR3, as DNA: TGTGCCAGCAGTACCAGCCAGAGGTATAATTCACCCCTCCACTTT. Residues: CASSTSQRYNSPLHF.

The chain employs TRBV7-2 and TRBJ2-3; TRBD2 matches at 10 bases. The CDR3 runs to 16 residues. Trimming cost V 1 base and J 3 bases; bases outside gene matches: 4. CDR1 is SGHTA and CDR2 is FQGNSA in the germline V gene. Here the CDR3 reads CASSLVAGGGTDTQYF. CDR3 sequence (DNA): TGTGCCAGCAGCTTAGTAGCGGGGGGAGGGACAGATACGCAGTATTTT.

The chain uses TRBV15 and TRBJ2-2; 12 bases agree with TRBD2. Per the germline V gene, CDR1 is LNHNV and CDR2 is YYDKDF (reference sequence). This CDR3 has 15 amino acids. V shed 5 bases and J 6 bases; nucleotides not matched to a gene: 4. The DNA for the CDR3 is TGTGCCACCAGCTGGACTAGCGGGACGCCCGGGGAGCTGTTTTTT. Protein product: CATSWTSGTPGELFF.

The rearrangement uses TRBV24-1 and TRBJ1-2; D remains unclear. The germline CDR1 and CDR2 sequences are KGHDR and SFDVKD. This CDR3 is 14 amino acids long. The germline V and J ends were trimmed by 0 bases and 5 bases, with 9 bases remaining between them. The CDR3 spells CATSDLGRTYGYTF. CDR3 DNA sequence: TGTGCCACCAGTGATTTGGGCAGGACTTATGGCTACACCTTC.

The gene calls are TRBV30 and TRBJ2-5; D possibly corresponds to TRBD2 (5 bases). From germline, CDR1 is GTSNPN and CDR2 SVGIG (reference sequence). Deletions cut 0 bases from V and 6 bases from J, with 14 bases between. This CDR3 spans 14 amino acids. The CDR3, as DNA: TGTGCCTGGAGTGTAGCCCGGAGGTCCAAGACCCAGTACTTC. Its protein is CAWSVARRSKTQYF.

The chain recombines TRBV2 with TRBJ1-5, with a weak D call TRBD1 (5 bases). Looked up from germline, CDR1 is SNHLY and CDR2 is FYNNEI. This CDR3 contains 12 residues. V dropped 6 bases and J dropped 7 bases, with 10 bases sitting between them. DNA for the CDR3: TGTGCCAGCAGGGGGGGGGTCCAGCCCCAGCATTTT. Amino acid sequence: CASRGGVQPQHF.

At least ten counts were recorded for this clone. The CDR3 nucleotides read TGTGCCAGCAGCTTATCAACAGCTTCGACCGGGGAGCTGTTTTTT. Protein sequence: CASSLSTASTGELFF. J is TRBJ2-2 and V is TRBV11-3; D gene ambiguous. Trimming removed 2 bases at V and 5 bases at J, with 12 bases between. In germline, CDR1 is SGHNT, CDR2 YENEEA. This CDR3 is 15 amino acids long.

The sample holds many counts of this clone. Sequence at one end of the junction differs from germline and may be a read error. This sequence joins TRBV5-1 and TRBJ2-5; D may be TRBD1 (6 bases). Germline CDR1 is SGHRS and CDR2 is YFSETQ. CDR3 length: 13 amino acids. CDR3 loop: CASNLGAQETQYF. As DNA, the CDR3 is TGCGCCAGCAACTTGGGGGCCCAAGAGACCCAGTACTTC. Drawing the rest from reference TRBV5-1 and TRBJ2-5, the complete variable domain is KAGVTQTPRYLIKTRGQQVTLSCSPISGHRSVSWYQQTPGQGLQFLFEYFSETQRNKGNFPGRFSGRQFSNSRSEMNVSTLELGDSALYLCASNLGAQETQYFGPGTRLLVL.

The chain carries TRBV3-1 (or the pseudogene TRBV3-2) and TRBJ2-3; D may be TRBD2 (6 bases). Germline V gene lookup returns CDR1 LGHDT and CDR2 YNNKEL (reference sequence). Trimming removed 0 bases at V and 3 bases at J, with 13 bases between. This CDR3 is built from 16 residues. The CDR3: CASSQDRDSGTDTQYF. The CDR3 DNA follows: TGTGCCAGCAGCCAAGACCGGGATAGCGGTACAGATACGCAGTATTTT.

The chain has TRBV5-4 and TRBJ1-2; 7 nucleotides align to TRBD1. Germline values: CDR1 SGHNT, CDR2 YYREEE (reference sequence). With 4 bases clipped from V and 5 bases from J, the junction kept 8 bases outside the gene matches. CDR3 length: 14 amino acids. The CDR3 sequence: CASSTKTGLYGYTF. The CDR3, as DNA: TGTGCCAGCAGCACCAAGACAGGGCTGTATGGCTACACCTTC.